The 11 T cell receptor beta chains below were found in one sample sequenced in a study of vaccination effects on CD4 cells after COVID-19. These TCRs are of unknown antigen specificity. With the ViraFEST assay, the study expanded antigen-specific CD4+ T cells using viral peptide pools, then sequenced them. Culture lasted about ten days before CD4+ T cell isolation. The person acquired a PCR-confirmed SARS-CoV-2 infection between March and December 2020. Data came from immunoSEQ multiplex PCR; TCRdb stores just in-frame clones and leaves some out. The sample lists 35,000 to 55,000 clones; roughly 75% were seen once. The sample in question was CD4+ T cells from PBMCs cultured with a peptide pool, obtained before COVID-19 vaccination. Every receptor here comes from a human donor who had a prior SARS-CoV-2 infection.

The genes are TRBV5-1 and TRBJ2-3; TRBD1 is a possible D gene (6 bases). Germline loops: CDR1 SGHRS, CDR2 YFSETQ. V was clipped by 0 bases and J by 0 bases, with 8 bases between them. The CDR3 covers 15 residues. CDR3 loop: CASSLGDRSTDTQYF. CDR3 DNA sequence: TGCGCCAGCAGCTTGGGCGACAGGAGCACAGATACGCAGTATTTT.

This clone was observed a single time. The chain combines TRBV2 with TRBJ2-5; the D gene is possibly TRBD2 (5 bases). Germline-derived CDR1 and CDR2 are SNHLY and FYNNEI. CDR3 length equals 16 residues. Deletions cut 6 bases from V and 5 bases from J, with 22 bases between. The CDR3 sequence: CASREANLIQRETQYF. CDR3 sequence (DNA): TGTGCCAGCAGAGAGGCTAACTTAATCCAGCGGGAGACCCAGTACTTC. Complete variable domain (other parts from reference TRBV2 and TRBJ2-5): EPEVTQTPSHQVTQMGQEVILRCVPISNHLYFYWYRQILGQKVEFLVSFYNNEISEKSEIFDDQFSVERPDGSNFTLKIRSTKLEDSAMYFCASREANLIQRETQYFGPGTRLLVL.

V and J are TRBV30 and TRBJ1-1; D remains ambiguous. V was cut by 2 bases and J by 5 bases, with 9 bases left in between. CDR3 length: 12 amino acids. Per germline, CDR1 GTSNPN and CDR2 SVGIG (reference sequence). In nucleotides, the CDR3 is TGTGCCTGGAGTCTTGGGGTTACTGAAGCTTTCTTT. It specifies CAWSLGVTEAFF. Supplemented by reference TRBV30 and TRBJ1-1, the full variable domain reads SQTIHQWPATLVQPVGSPLSLECTVEGTSNPNLYWYRQAAGRGLQLLFYSVGIGQISSEVPQNLSASRPQDRQFILSSKKLLLSDSGFYLCAWSLGVTEAFFGQGTRLTVV.

V is TRBV6-4 and J is TRBJ1-3, with D possibly being TRBD1 (5 bases). Per germline, CDR1 MRHNA and CDR2 SNTAGT. There are 18 residues in the CDR3. The germline V and J ends were trimmed by 8 bases and 3 bases, with 26 bases remaining between them. The CDR3 DNA follows: TGTGCCAGCGGCGGACCAGATGGGGCCACGGGGTTTGGAAACACCATATATTTT. This encodes CASGGPDGATGFGNTIYF.

The chain employs TRBV18 and TRBJ1-1; possibly TRBD1 for D (5 bases). There are 13 residues in the CDR3. Germline-derived CDR1 and CDR2 are KGHSH and LQKENI. V was clipped by 2 bases and J by 2 bases, with 6 bases between them. CDR3 sequence: CASSPGANTEAFF. In DNA, the CDR3 is TGTGCCAGCTCACCAGGGGCTAACACTGAAGCTTTCTTT.

The V gene is TRBV4-3, the J gene TRBJ2-1, with D uncertain. The CDR3 extends over 16 amino acids. Germline V CDR1 and CDR2: LGHNA, YSLEER. V shed 0 bases and J shed 0 bases, with 9 bases lying between them. The CDR3 DNA sequence: TGCGCCAGCAGCCAAGATTACGTGAGCTCCTACAATGAGCAGTTCTTC. This gives the protein CASSQDYVSSYNEQFF.

The CDR3 reads CASSLFLAGGLMDTQYF. The CDR3, as DNA: TGTGCCAGCAGCTTATTCTTAGCGGGGGGGTTAATGGATACGCAGTATTTT. This rearrangement joins TRBV11-2 to TRBJ2-3; 11 nucleotides align to TRBD2. Trimming removed 2 bases from V and 6 bases from J; junction bases left unmatched: 10. The CDR3 is made up of 17 amino acids. The germline gives CDR1 SGHAT, CDR2 FQNNGV.

The gene calls are TRBV2 and TRBJ1-4; D may be TRBD1 (6 bases). Germline CDR1 reads SNHLY; CDR2 reads FYNNEI. The CDR3 is made up of 14 amino acids. Trimming pared 5 bases from V and 7 bases from J, leaving 14 bases between. The CDR3 reads CASSLQGQVEKLFF. The CDR3 nucleotides are TGTGCCAGCAGTTTGCAGGGGCAAGTTGAAAAACTGTTTTTT. The complete variable domain, with remaining parts taken from reference TRBV2 and TRBJ1-4, reads EPEVTQTPSHQVTQMGQEVILRCVPISNHLYFYWYRQILGQKVEFLVSFYNNEISEKSEIFDDQFSVERPDGSNFTLKIRSTKLEDSAMYFCASSLQGQVEKLFFGSGTQLSVL.

The V and J genes are TRBV5-1 and TRBJ2-5; 9 bases are a match to TRBD1. The germline V gene encodes CDR1 SGHRS and CDR2 YFSETQ. Unmatched junction bases numbered 5, after V lost 3 bases and J lost 5 bases. The CDR3 covers 14 residues. Here the CDR3 DNA reads TGCGCCAGCAGCTCTACAGGGGGCAGGGAGACCCAGTACTTC. Amino acids: CASSSTGGRETQYF.

The chain has TRBV7-2 and TRBJ1-1, with 7 bases matching TRBD1. Trimming took 1 base from V and 8 from J; bases not matched to a gene: 10. This CDR3 has 15 residues. Germline CDR1 and CDR2: SGHTA and FQGNSA. CDR3 in amino acids: CASSLDRTGIYEAFF. CDR3 bases: TGTGCCAGCAGCTTAGACCGGACAGGAATTTACGAAGCTTTCTTT. The full variable domain, with the rest looked up from reference TRBV7-2 and TRBJ1-1, is GAGVSQSPSNKVTEKGKDVELRCDPISGHTALYWYRQSLGQGLEFLIYFQGNSAPDKSGLPSDRFSAERTGGSVSTLTIQRTQQEDSAVYLCASSLDRTGIYEAFFGQGTRLTVV.

The rearrangement joins TRBV3-1 (or the pseudogene TRBV3-2) to TRBJ1-2, with D unresolved. From germline, CDR1 is LGHDT and CDR2 YNNKEL (reference sequence). V lost 4 bases and J 7 bases, leaving 7 bases between the germline ends. This CDR3 is 11 amino acids long. The CDR3 nucleotides are TGTGCCAGCAGCCCCGGGCGTGGCTACACCTTC. This encodes CASSPGRGYTF.